A single sample is the source of the 10 T cell receptor beta chains below, sequenced in a study of blood T cell repertoires in COVID-19. Sequenced by immunoSEQ multiplex PCR; TCRdb stores in-frame clones only, minus some. The sample shows about 77,000 clones, around three quarters of them seen only once. The specimen sequenced was peripheral blood. Receptor source: a woman aged 65 to 85 with acute or convalescent COVID-19.

V is TRBV9 and J is TRBJ2-7; 7 bases map to TRBD1. Germline trimming cut 4 bases from V and 3 bases from J; bases unmatched to any gene: 13. The germline gives CDR1 SGDLS, CDR2 YYNGEE. CDR3 length equals 16 residues. The DNA for the CDR3 is TGTGCCAGCAGCCCCGGTGACAGGGCGATCCTCTACGAGCAGTACTTC. This sequence encodes CASSPGDRAILYEQYF. The variable domain in full, completed from reference TRBV9 and TRBJ2-7, reads DSGVTQTPKHLITATGQRVTLRCSPRSGDLSVYWYQQSLDQGLQFLIQYYNGEERAKGNILERFSAQQFPDLHSELNLSSLELGDSALYFCASSPGDRAILYEQYFGPGTRLTVT.

The chain links TRBV4-1 to TRBJ1-1; D gene ambiguous. The CDR3 consists of 14 residues. CDR1 is MGHRA and CDR2 is YSYEKL in the germline V gene. The V end lost 4 bases, the J end lost 3 bases, and 12 bases lay between the germline ends. The CDR3 loop reads CASSLAPGDTEAFF. CDR3 bases: TGCGCCAGCAGCCTCGCCCCCGGGGACACTGAAGCTTTCTTT.

The chain is built from TRBV7-2 and TRBJ2-5, with 8 bases aligning to TRBD2. V was clipped by 1 base and J by 2 bases; unmatched bases: 3. Germline loops: CDR1 SGHTA, CDR2 FQGNSA. This CDR3 region has 15 residues. CDR3 coding DNA: TGTGCCAGCAGCTTAGAGCGGGGGAGACAAGAGACCCAGTACTTC. Encoded protein: CASSLERGRQETQYF. The full variable domain, its missing parts supplied by reference TRBV7-2 and TRBJ2-5, is GAGVSQSPSNKVTEKGKDVELRCDPISGHTALYWYRQSLGQGLEFLIYFQGNSAPDKSGLPSDRFSAERTGGSVSTLTIQRTQQEDSAVYLCASSLERGRQETQYFGPGTRLLVL.

V is TRBV6-5 and J is TRBJ1-5, with 9 bases identical to TRBD1. The CDR3 length is 14 residues. The V and J ends lost 10 bases and 5 bases, in that order; junction bases with no gene match: 9. CDR1 and CDR2 from the germline V gene are MNHEY and SVGAGI. CDR3 sequence reads: CATKGQGLYQPQHF. The CDR3 region has the DNA TGTGCCACCAAAGGACAGGGGCTTTATCAGCCCCAGCATTTT.

This rearrangement joins TRBV24-1 to TRBJ2-7, with unresolved D. CDR1 is KGHDR, CDR2 SFDVKD, per germline. Between the trimmed V and J ends, which lost 0 bases and 4 bases, there was a span of 6 bases. The CDR3 totals 13 residues. The CDR3 coding sequence is TGTGCCACCAGTGATTTGGGCCCATACGAGCAGTACTTC. This encodes CATSDLGPYEQYF.

The chain carries TRBV3-1 (or the pseudogene TRBV3-2) and TRBJ2-3; D is undetermined. Germline V gene data show CDR1 as LGHDT and CDR2 as YNNKEL (reference sequence). This CDR3 has 15 amino acids. With 0 bases removed from V and 4 bases from J, the gap between germline ends came to 11 bases. In DNA, the CDR3 is TGTGCCAGCAGCCAAGATAGGCTAGACGCAGATACGCAGTATTTT. This codes for CASSQDRLDADTQYF.

This rearrangement joins TRBV4-3 to TRBJ1-2; perhaps TRBD1 as D (6 bases). Germline CDR1 reads LGHNA; CDR2 reads YSLEER. The ends were cut back, 5 bases at V and 8 bases at J, with 15 bases in the middle. The CDR3 spans 13 residues. The CDR3 here is CASSFAGDRGYTF. The CDR3 DNA reads as TGCGCCAGCAGCTTCGCAGGGGACCGCGGCTACACCTTC.

V gene TRBV27 combines with J gene TRBJ2-3, with TRBD2 matching over 11 bases. CDR3 length: 15 residues. Germline V gene lookup returns CDR1 MNHEY and CDR2 SMNVEV (reference sequence). V lost 5 bases, J lost 6 bases, and 7 bases stayed unmatched. The CDR3 region is CASSAGLAGGDTQYF. Here the CDR3 DNA reads TGTGCCAGCAGTGCAGGACTAGCGGGTGGGGATACGCAGTATTTT.

This chain links TRBV6-1 with TRBJ2-7; 8 nucleotides match TRBD1. Losses at the gene ends were 1 base for V and 0 bases for J; bases not matched to a gene: 5. Germline V CDR1 and CDR2: MNHNS, SASEGT. The CDR3 loop spans 16 amino acids. DNA of the CDR3: TGTGCCAGCAGTGAAGGACAGGGGTCTAGCTCCTACGAGCAGTACTTC. This sequence encodes CASSEGQGSSSYEQYF.

This clone came up once. The chain couples TRBV3-1 (or the pseudogene TRBV3-2) to TRBJ1-5; D is undetermined. This CDR3 is built from 15 residues. With 4 bases removed from V and 3 bases from J, the gap between germline ends came to 13 bases. Germline values: CDR1 LGHDT, CDR2 YNNKEL (reference sequence). CDR3 sequence (DNA): TGTGCCAGCAGCCCCGGCGGCCCGGTCAATCAGCCCCAGCATTTT. Translating gives CASSPGGPVNQPQHF.